This paragraph covers one T cell receptor beta chain sequence. Its target is not known. The germline V gene encodes CDR1 LGHNA and CDR2 YSLEER. V was pared by 3 bases and J by 0 bases, with 16 bases between. The CDR3 covers 17 residues. This sample was taken from a study of beta chain features in type 1 diabetes. TCRB transcripts that were expressed got sequenced, as all of the isolated RNA had been reverse transcribed. Sequenced by immunoSEQ multiplex PCR; TCRdb stores in-frame clones only, minus some. The sample carries about 650,000 clones, about an eighth recorded once. Broader study findings: For Type 1 diabetes patients, all four CD4+ subsets carried TCRB CDR3s that were moderately but significantly shorter.

Material: naive CD4+ T cells from blood. The rearrangement joins TRBV4-3 to TRBJ2-3; possibly TRBD1 or TRBD2 for D (5 bases each). This receptor was identified in a man aged 25-45 years with type 1 diabetes. The CDR3 protein is CASSQKAGTVSTDTQYF. The CDR3 coding sequence is TGCGCCAGCAGCCAGAAGGCCGGGACGGTGAGCACAGATACGCAGTATTTT.